The rows below give T cell receptor beta chains drawn from one sample of a study of spatial heterogeneity in lung cancer. TCRdb re-derived calls from the 5' RACE reads in MiXCR, one entry per CDR3 protein. The repertoire holds roughly 70,000 distinct CDR3 sequences, with approximately 12% as singletons. The specimen was PBMCs, collected at surgery. The source is a male donor with early-stage non-small cell lung cancer. The CDR3 runs from the conserved cysteine through the conserved F or W. Fields, in order: V gene, J gene, D gene, clone size, CDR3 protein, CDR3 DNA. A D gene is named only where the DNA matches it firmly. The size entry is marked missing in some rows and otherwise reads once, few, many or a size class.

>TRBV25-1|TRBJ1-2|-|few
CASSEQGNYGYTF
TGTGCCAGCAGTGAACAGGGCAACTATGGCTACACCTTC
>TRBV10-3|TRBJ2-1|TRBD2|few
CAISELAGGPNEQFF
TGTGCCATCAGTGAGCTAGCGGGAGGGCCAAATGAGCAGTTCTTC
>TRBV25-1|TRBJ1-1|-|few
CASRAGVTEAFF
TGTGCCAGCAGAGCTGGGGTTACTGAAGCTTTCTTT
>TRBV12-3/TRBV12-4|TRBJ1-1|TRBD1|many
CASSQRDSTEAFF
TGTGCCAGCAGTCAAAGGGACAGCACTGAAGCTTTCTTT
>TRBV6-5|TRBJ2-7|TRBD2|few
CASSYRPTSGSIYEQYF
TGTGCCAGCAGTTACCGCCCGACTAGCGGGAGTATCTACGAGCAGTACTTC
>TRBV6-2/TRBV6-3|TRBJ2-1|-|-
CAGTGGRPRKFF
TGTGCCGGAACGGGTGGGAGGCCTCGGAAGTTCTTC
>TRBV29-1|TRBJ2-7|TRBD2|-
CSVGPSGPYEQYF
TGCAGCGTCGGTCCTAGCGGCCCCTACGAGCAGTACTTC
>TRBV14|TRBJ2-5|-|-
CASSPTERRETQYF
TGTGCCAGCAGCCCGACAGAGAGACGAGAGACCCAGTACTTC
>TRBV5-1|TRBJ1-1|TRBD1|few
CASSLFAGGDTEAFF
TGCGCCAGCAGCTTGTTTGCAGGGGGAGATACTGAAGCTTTCTTT
>TRBV4-3|TRBJ2-3|TRBD2|many
CASSHGLAGAADTQYF
TGCGCCAGCAGCCATGGACTAGCGGGAGCGGCAGATACGCAGTATTTT
>TRBV3-1|TRBJ2-3|TRBD1|-
CASSWAGGIVDTQYF
TGTGCCAGCAGTTGGGCAGGGGGTATCGTAGATACGCAGTATTTT
>TRBV20-1|TRBJ2-5|TRBD2|few
CSAFTSGRAETQYF
TGCAGTGCTTTTACTAGCGGGAGAGCGGAGACCCAGTACTTC
>TRBV15|TRBJ2-2|-|-
CATSRDARRGNTGELFF
TGTGCCACCAGCAGAGATGCCAGGAGGGGGAACACCGGGGAGCTGTTTTTT
>TRBV23-1|TRBJ2-5|-|many
CASSQSLGAAYQETQYF
TGCGCCAGCAGTCAATCCCTCGGGGCGGCGTACCAAGAGACCCAGTACTTC
>TRBV29-1|TRBJ2-7|-|many
CSVEVDGEQYF
TGCAGCGTTGAGGTGGACGGCGAGCAGTACTTC
>TRBV6-5|TRBJ2-7|-|many
CASSYLRSPPIGEQYF
TGTGCCAGCAGTTACTTAAGGTCCCCACCGATCGGCGAGCAGTACTTC
>TRBV5-1|TRBJ2-7|-|many
CASSLAGGTYEQYF
TGCGCCAGCAGCTTGGCCGGCGGAACTTACGAGCAGTACTTC
>TRBV6-2/TRBV6-3|TRBJ1-1|-|-
CASSYPALEAFF
TGTGCCAGCAGTTACCCGGCCTTGGAGGCTTTCTTT
>TRBV7-2|TRBJ2-7|-|few
CASSLGSRFEQYF
TGTGCCAGCAGCTTAGGGAGCAGGTTTGAGCAGTACTTC
>TRBV18|TRBJ1-1|-|-
CASSGGTTEAFF
TGTGCCAGCTCAGGGGGAACGACTGAAGCTTTCTTT
>TRBV5-1|TRBJ1-5|-|-
CASSFDGVSNQPQHF
TGCGCCAGCAGCTTCGACGGGGTGAGCAATCAGCCCCAGCATTTT
>TRBV27|TRBJ2-3|-|-
CASSLSGGTDTQYF
TGTGCCAGCAGTTTATCGGGCGGCACAGATACGCAGTATTTT
>TRBV19|TRBJ1-2|-|-
CASSPSPPNYGYTF
TGTGCCAGTAGTCCGAGTCCTCCTAACTATGGCTACACCTTC
>TRBV29-1|TRBJ2-1|TRBD2|medium-sized
CSVEVDETGGLYQFF
TGCAGCGTTGAAGTCGATGAGACGGGGGGGCTATACCAGTTCTTC
>TRBV7-2|TRBJ2-1|TRBD2|many
CASSSAWTSGNEQFF
TGTGCCAGCAGCTCGGCCTGGACTAGCGGTAATGAGCAGTTCTTC
>TRBV2|TRBJ1-5|-|-
CASSEVSSNQPQHF
TGTGCCAGCAGCGAGGTGAGTTCGAATCAGCCCCAGCATTTT
>TRBV29-1|TRBJ1-1|-|many
CSVDHTEAFF
TGCAGCGTTGATCACACTGAAGCTTTCTTT
>TRBV14|TRBJ2-5|TRBD2|-
CASSHWTSGRQETQYF
TGTGCCAGCAGCCACTGGACTAGCGGGAGACAAGAGACCCAGTACTTC
>TRBV7-2|TRBJ1-1|-|-
CASSGLRNTEAFF
TGTGCCAGCAGCGGTTTGAGGAACACTGAAGCTTTCTTT
>TRBV5-6|TRBJ2-1|TRBD2|many
CASRPGLSPRKDEQFF
TGTGCCAGCAGGCCGGGACTATCGCCTCGGAAGGATGAGCAGTTCTTC
>TRBV3-1|TRBJ2-7|-|once
CASSQERGARSGEQYF
TGTGCCAGCAGCCAAGAAAGAGGGGCCCGGAGTGGCGAGCAGTACTTC
>TRBV6-5|TRBJ1-1|-|few
CASSYSARNTEAFF
TGTGCCAGCAGTTACTCAGCCAGGAACACTGAAGCTTTCTTT
>TRBV20-1|TRBJ1-2|TRBD1|-
CSARDTRTGDSGYTF
TGCAGTGCTAGAGATACCCGGACAGGGGATAGCGGCTACACCTTC
>TRBV6-6|TRBJ2-7|TRBD2|many
CASSYSEAGGAYEQYF
TGTGCCAGCAGTTACTCAGAAGCGGGAGGTGCCTACGAGCAGTACTTC
>TRBV10-3|TRBJ2-3|TRBD2|-
CATTAGGSTDTQYF
TGTGCCACTACCGCGGGAGGGAGCACAGATACGCAGTATTTT
>TRBV7-9|TRBJ2-2|-|-
CASSGMGTGELFF
TGTGCCAGCAGCGGCATGGGCACCGGGGAGCTGTTTTTT
>TRBV20-1|TRBJ2-5|TRBD2|-
CSARTSGKETQYF
TGCAGTGCCAGGACTAGCGGGAAAGAGACCCAGTACTTC
>TRBV29-1|TRBJ1-5|TRBD1|few
CSVTPDRGRQPQHF
TGCAGCGTTACCCCTGACAGGGGGCGTCAGCCCCAGCATTTT
>TRBV12-3/TRBV12-4|TRBJ1-1|-|many
CASSFPQDTEAFF
TGTGCCAGCAGTTTTCCACAGGACACTGAAGCTTTCTTT
>TRBV30|TRBJ2-5|TRBD1|-
CAWRTGTAKETQYF
TGTGCCTGGCGGACCGGGACAGCCAAAGAGACCCAGTACTTC
>TRBV28|TRBJ2-5|-|many
CASSSTYPTVQETQYF
TGTGCCAGCAGCTCTACCTACCCGACAGTCCAAGAGACCCAGTACTTC
>TRBV4-2|TRBJ2-1|-|-
CASSQVEEVYNEQFF
TGTGCCAGCAGCCAAGTCGAGGAGGTTTACAATGAGCAGTTCTTC
>TRBV10-3|TRBJ2-7|-|many
CAISNKQARKAYEQYF
TGTGCCATCAGTAACAAACAAGCACGAAAGGCCTACGAGCAGTACTTC
>TRBV19|TRBJ1-1|-|-
CASSSYRALSTEAFF
TGTGCCAGTAGTTCCTACAGGGCTTTGAGCACTGAAGCTTTCTTT
>TRBV20-1|TRBJ2-1|TRBD2|-
CSARGSTSGSHEQFF
TGCAGTGCTAGGGGGAGTACTAGCGGGAGCCATGAGCAGTTCTTC
>TRBV27|TRBJ2-1|TRBD1|many
CASTQQGAAYNEQFF
TGTGCCAGCACCCAACAGGGGGCGGCCTACAATGAGCAGTTCTTC
>TRBV19|TRBJ2-1|-|few
CASSIKPPGKVQRSSYNEQFF
TGTGCCAGTAGTATAAAACCCCCGGGTAAAGTGCAAAGAAGCTCCTACAATGAGCAGTTCTTC
>TRBV5-6|TRBJ2-7|-|few
CASRSPGGKDEQYF
TGTGCCAGCAGATCCCCGGGGGGCAAGGACGAGCAGTACTTC
>TRBV20-1|TRBJ2-3|-|-
CSGEFGTDTQYF
TGCAGTGGGGAGTTCGGCACAGATACGCAGTATTTT
>TRBV6-6|TRBJ2-5|TRBD2|-
CASSYDSREGETQYF
TGTGCCAGCAGTTATGATTCGCGGGAGGGTGAGACCCAGTACTTC
>TRBV7-3|TRBJ1-6|-|-
CASSSGRDSPLHF
TGTGCCAGCAGCTCGGGCAGGGACTCACCCCTCCACTTT
>TRBV7-9|TRBJ2-7|TRBD1|-
CASSPIRQGGAYEQYF
TGTGCCAGCAGTCCCATTCGACAGGGGGGCGCCTACGAGCAGTACTTC
>TRBV7-6|TRBJ2-5|-|few
CASSLTHQETQYF
TGTGCCAGCAGCTTGACGCATCAAGAGACCCAGTACTTC
>TRBV6-2/TRBV6-3|TRBJ2-7|-|-
CASSYPVRATNYEQYF
TGTGCCAGCAGTTACCCCGTCAGGGCTACTAACTACGAGCAGTACTTC
>TRBV7-9|TRBJ2-2|-|-
CASSLSPGPISRSELFF
TGTGCCAGCAGCTTATCGCCCGGACCGATCTCTCGATCCGAGCTGTTTTTT